These 11 T cell receptor beta chains came from one sample sequenced in a study of blood T cell repertoires in COVID-19. The assay was immunoSEQ multiplex PCR, and TCRdb's table has in-frame clones only and misses some. The sample yields roughly 300,000 clones, more than 90% seen once. The specimen sequenced was PBMCs or T cells enriched from blood (not recorded which). The receptor source for this set is a woman under 40 who had recovered from COVID-19.

This chain connects TRBV5-1 to TRBJ2-1; TRBD2 agrees at 8 bases. Germline CDR1 SGHRS, CDR2 YFSETQ. The V segment lost 4 bases and the J segment 4 bases; nucleotides outside the gene matches: 7. The CDR3 runs 15 residues. The CDR3 DNA sequence: TGCGCCAGCAGCCCGGAATTAGCGGGATACAATGAGCAGTTCTTC. Translation gives CASSPELAGYNEQFF.

This clone has more than one count but fewer than ten. The V call is TRBV10-3, the J call TRBJ1-6; the match to TRBD1 covers 8 bases. This CDR3 is 14 amino acids long. Germline values: CDR1 ENHRY, CDR2 SYGVKD. After removal of 6 bases from V and 7 bases from J, the junction contained 5 bases not matched to a gene. The CDR3 DNA reads TGTGCCATCAGCCGAGGACAGGGAAATTCACCCCTCCACTTT. Amino acid sequence: CAISRGQGNSPLHF.

The chain links TRBV12-5 to TRBJ1-4, with D tentatively TRBD1 (5 bases). Trimming stripped 1 base from V and 4 bases from J, with 16 bases between. This CDR3 contains 17 residues. Per the germline V gene, CDR1 is LGHNT and CDR2 is FRNRAP. DNA of the CDR3: TGTGCTAGTGGTTTGGCCCCCCCGACAGCCGGTAATGAAAAACTGTTTTTT. It codes for CASGLAPPTAGNEKLFF.

This chain uses TRBV27 with TRBJ1-6, with TRBD1 as a possible D gene (5 bases). This CDR3 contains 14 residues. The V end was cut by 4 bases, the J end by 6 bases, with 10 bases between. The V gene's germline CDR1 is MNHEY and CDR2 SMNVEV (reference sequence). Written as DNA, the CDR3 is TGTGCCAGCAGTTCCGGGACTTTTAATTCACCCCTCCACTTT. This translates into CASSSGTFNSPLHF.

The V call is TRBV5-6, the J call TRBJ1-1; D is undetermined. V lost 2 bases and J lost 5, with 25 bases in between. Looked up from germline, CDR1 is SGHDT and CDR2 is YYEEEE. This CDR3 is 18 amino acids long. CDR3 sequence reads: CASSLLIERGLEVTEAFF. DNA for the CDR3: TGTGCCAGCAGCTTACTGATCGAACGTGGGCTTGAAGTGACTGAAGCTTTCTTT.

The rearrangement joins TRBV24-1 to TRBJ2-7; a weak D match, TRBD2 (5 bases). This CDR3 has 13 residues. CDR1 and CDR2 from the germline V gene are KGHDR and SFDVKD. V was pared by 3 bases and J by 5 bases, with 10 bases between. The CDR3 sequence: CATSDVLGHEQYF. The CDR3 DNA is TGTGCCACCAGTGATGTACTAGGCCACGAGCAGTACTTC.

This sequence joins TRBV30 and TRBJ2-3, with TRBD2 matching 9 bases. Germline lookup yields CDR1 GTSNPN and CDR2 SVGIG (reference sequence). Unmatched junction bases numbered 8, after V lost 1 base and J lost 3 bases. This CDR3 is built from 16 residues. The CDR3 nucleotides read TGTGCCTGGAGTGGAGGCGCTAGCGGGGAGACAGATACGCAGTATTTT. Its translation is CAWSGGASGETDTQYF.

The rearrangement uses TRBV28 and TRBJ1-2, with 8 positions matching TRBD1. This CDR3 is 16 amino acids long. The junction had 14 bases not matched to a gene; V was cut back by 5 bases and J by 6 bases. The germline V gene has CDR1 MDHEN and CDR2 SYDVKM. CDR3 in amino acids: CASSQKYWTGKDGYTF. CDR3 bases: TGTGCCAGCAGTCAAAAATACTGGACAGGGAAGGATGGCTACACCTTC.

The rearrangement links TRBV7-3 to TRBJ1-1; 8 bases map to TRBD1. The CDR3 has 13 residues. Trimming at V came to 5 bases and at J to 9 bases, leaving 8 bases not matched to a gene. Germline CDR1 and CDR2: SGHTA and FQGTGA. The CDR3 DNA follows: TGTGCCAGCAGCCCCTTAGGACAGGGCAAAGCTTTCTTT. Its protein is CASSPLGQGKAFF. Using reference TRBV7-3 and TRBJ1-1 for the parts outside the CDR3, the full variable domain is GAGVSQTPSNKVTEKGKYVELRCDPISGHTALYWYRQSLGQGPEFLIYFQGTGAADDSGLPNDRFFAVRPEGSVSTLKIQRTERGDSAVYLCASSPLGQGKAFFGQGTRLTVV.

The rearrangement uses TRBV30 and TRBJ1-6; TRBD1 matches 7 bases. Germline V gene data show CDR1 as GTSNPN and CDR2 as SVGIG (reference sequence). The CDR3 loop spans 14 amino acids. Trimming cost V 2 bases and J 7 bases; bases outside gene matches: 5. DNA of the CDR3: TGTGCCTGGAGTAAGGGGACAGCAAATTCACCCCTCCACTTT. This translates into CAWSKGTANSPLHF.

The chain couples TRBV27 to TRBJ1-5; 8 nucleotides agree with TRBD1. V lost 5 bases, J lost 1 base, and 4 bases stayed unmatched. Germline CDR1 is MNHEY and CDR2 is SMNVEV (reference sequence). The CDR3 is made up of 15 amino acids. This CDR3 is CASSLRQGSNQPQHF. CDR3 bases: TGTGCCAGCAGTCTTCGACAGGGGAGCAATCAGCCCCAGCATTTT.